A single sample gave rise to the 27 T cell receptor beta chains below, sequenced in a study of T-cell memory formation after mild COVID-19. Each CDR3 protein is one row after TCRdb ran MiXCR on the 5' RACE reads. The data hold 200,000 to 250,000 distinct CDR3 sequences, with 9.4% observed a single time. The sequenced sample was PBMCs or a T cell subset sorted from them (not recorded which). The receptors shown here come from a young man who had mild COVID-19 (a few samples of this study predate the infection). Cell type and time point are not known.

This clonotype came up a few times. This chain uses TRBV2 with TRBJ2-1, with 8 bases identical to TRBD1. V was clipped by 7 bases and J by 10 bases; unmatched bases: 9. The CDR3 covers 13 residues. Germline V gene data show CDR1 as SNHLY and CDR2 as FYNNEI. The CDR3 DNA reads TGTGCCAGCACCAGACAGGGGCAAGGGGAGCAGTTCTTC. Its translation: CASTRQGQGEQFF.

Ten or more counts support this clonotype. V is TRBV5-1 and J is TRBJ2-5, with D unresolved. Germline CDR1 SGHRS, CDR2 YFSETQ. V was cut by 4 bases and J by 4 bases, with 14 bases left in between. The CDR3 consists of 14 residues. The CDR3 protein is CASSPDPNTETQYF. The CDR3 region has the DNA TGCGCCAGCAGCCCGGACCCGAACACAGAGACCCAGTACTTC.

This clonotype has a handful of counts. This chain connects TRBV9 to TRBJ1-1; D not resolved. CDR3 length: 14 residues. Germline-derived CDR1 and CDR2 are SGDLS and YYNGEE. Trimming pared 4 bases from V and 5 bases from J, leaving 15 bases between. CDR3 region: CASSPDSFGTEAFF. CDR3 nucleotide sequence: TGTGCCAGCAGCCCCGACTCATTCGGTACTGAAGCTTTCTTT.

This clonotype was observed a handful of times. This chain connects TRBV7-2 to TRBJ1-6; a weak D match, TRBD1 (6 bases). The CDR3 consists of 14 residues. Per germline, CDR1 SGHTA and CDR2 FQGNSA. V lost 7 bases and J lost 4, with 11 bases in between. The CDR3 sequence is CASTPDRYNSPLHF. DNA of the CDR3: TGTGCCAGCACCCCGGACAGATATAATTCACCCCTCCACTTT.

This chain joins TRBV10-3 and TRBJ1-1; D is possibly TRBD1 (5 bases). This CDR3 comprises 14 residues. Germline CDR1 is ENHRY and CDR2 is SYGVKD. V was cut by 7 bases and J by 3 bases, with 15 bases left in between. CDR3 loop: CAITRQSGDTEAFF. For the CDR3, the DNA is TGTGCCATCACCCGACAGTCGGGGGACACTGAAGCTTTCTTT.

About this clonotype itself: One end of the junction does not line up with germline, which may come from a read error. J is TRBJ1-4 and V is TRBV20-1; D is undetermined. The CDR3 runs 15 residues. CDR1 DFQATT and CDR2 SNEGSKA come from the germline V gene (reference sequence). CDR3 DNA sequence: TGCAGCGCTAGAGACCCTGGGATAGTTAATGAAAAACTGTTTTTT. Translated: CSARDPGIVNEKLFF.

The chain couples TRBV11-2 to TRBJ2-3; D possibly corresponds to TRBD1 (6 bases). This CDR3 contains 12 residues. In germline, CDR1 is SGHAT, CDR2 FQNNGV. V was cut by 3 bases and J by 13 bases, with 14 bases left in between. The CDR3 sequence is CASSFGTPEEYF. The CDR3 nucleotides are TGTGCCAGCAGCTTCGGGACACCCGAGGAGTATTTT.

V gene TRBV7-2 combines with J gene TRBJ2-5, with TRBD1 matching 9 bases. This CDR3 is built from 14 residues. Germline assignment: CDR1 SGHTA and CDR2 FQGNSA. Losses at the gene ends were 4 bases for V and 5 bases for J; bases not matched to a gene: 5. CDR3 protein: CASSSNRGLETQYF. In DNA, the CDR3 is TGTGCCAGCAGCTCTAACAGGGGGCTTGAGACCCAGTACTTC.

V is TRBV11-2 and J is TRBJ2-3; D remains unclear. The V gene's germline CDR1 is SGHAT and CDR2 FQNNGV. Trimming removed 5 bases at V and 5 bases at J, with 11 bases between. The CDR3 contains 13 residues. The CDR3 DNA reads TGTGCCAGCAGCCACGGTAGGGTAGATACGCAGTATTTT. Protein product: CASSHGRVDTQYF.

This clonotype was counted ten times or more. CDR3 region: CASSYGLAGGPYNEQFF. In nucleotides, the CDR3 is TGTGCCAGCAGCTACGGACTAGCGGGGGGGCCCTACAATGAGCAGTTCTTC. This sequence joins TRBV11-3 and TRBJ2-1; 15 bases agree with TRBD2. Unmatched junction bases numbered 3, after V lost 4 bases and J lost 2 bases. The germline CDR1 and CDR2 sequences are SGHNT and YENEEA. The length of the CDR3 is 17 residues.

Details on this clonotype: At one boundary the junction diverges from the germline segment, which might be a read error. The genes are TRBV20-1 and TRBJ1-5, with TRBD1 identical over 9 bases. Germline V gene lookup returns CDR1 DFQATT and CDR2 SNEGSKA (reference sequence). The CDR3 loop spans 15 amino acids. This chain's CDR3 is CSVPARTGGNQPQHF. The DNA of the CDR3 is TGCAGTGTCCCGGCTCGCACAGGGGGCAACCAGCCCCAGCATTTT.

This clonotype was observed a few times. This CDR3 is CASRYGQLDTQYF. In DNA form, the CDR3 reads TGCGCCAGCAGATATGGACAGCTAGATACGCAGTATTTT. The V call is TRBV5-1, the J call TRBJ2-3; possible D gene TRBD1, 6 bases. This CDR3 has 13 amino acids. Per germline, CDR1 SGHRS and CDR2 YFSETQ. Trimming left V 5 bases short and J 5 bases short, with 12 bases between.

This clonotype was observed a few times. This chain links TRBV29-1 with TRBJ2-1; TRBD2 aligns across 10 bases. CDR1 is SQVTM and CDR2 is ANQGSEA in the germline V gene. Losses at the gene ends were 5 bases for V and 4 bases for J; bases not matched to a gene: 2. This CDR3 region has 13 residues. The DNA for the CDR3 is TGCAGCGTTACTAGCGGGGAGTACAATGAGCAGTTCTTC. Protein sequence: CSVTSGEYNEQFF.

This clonotype was picked up many times. This chain links TRBV5-1 with TRBJ2-3; either TRBD1 or TRBD2 may supply D (6 bases each). Germline V CDR1 and CDR2: SGHRS, YFSETQ. V shed 1 base and J shed 5 bases, with 14 bases lying between them. This CDR3 contains 15 residues. DNA of the CDR3: TGCGCCAGCAGCTTGAGGGGCAGGGGAGGAGATACGCAGTATTTT. This codes for CASSLRGRGGDTQYF.

The gene calls are TRBV12-3 or TRBV12-4 and TRBJ2-2; weak D call: TRBD1 (5 bases). V lost 6 bases and J 6 bases, leaving 11 bases between the germline ends. The CDR3 runs to 13 residues. The CDR3 protein is CASRSGSPGELFF. CDR3 bases: TGTGCCAGCAGGTCAGGGTCGCCCGGGGAGCTGTTTTTT.

The table lists this clonotype with a few counts. The genes are TRBV6-1 and TRBJ2-5; 7 bases are shared with TRBD1. The V gene end was trimmed by 5 bases and the J gene end by 5 bases; junction bases not matched to a gene: 8. Germline CDR1 and CDR2: MNHNS and SASEGT. The CDR3 has 14 amino acids. CDR3 sequence reads: CASSKGQAGETQYF. CDR3 sequence (DNA): TGTGCCAGCAGTAAAGGACAGGCTGGGGAGACCCAGTACTTC.

This rearrangement joins TRBV11-2 to TRBJ2-7; D is unresolved. The CDR3 covers 14 residues. The V end lost 5 bases, the J end lost 4 bases, and 15 bases lay between the germline ends. Looked up from germline, CDR1 is SGHAT and CDR2 is FQNNGV. The DNA of the CDR3 is TGTGCCAGCAGCCCCCTTATGGGCCGTTACGAGCAGTACTTC. Amino acids: CASSPLMGRYEQYF. The variable domain in full, with the rest retrieved from reference TRBV11-2 and TRBJ2-7, is EAGVAQSPRYKIIEKRQSVAFWCNPISGHATLYWYQQILGQGPKLLIQFQNNGVVDDSQLPKDRFSAERLKGVDSTLKIQPAKLEDSAVYLCASSPLMGRYEQYFGPGTRLTVT.

This clonotype was observed at least ten times. J is TRBJ2-3 and V is TRBV4-2; 8 bases fit TRBD1. Unmatched junction bases numbered 7, after V lost 3 bases and J lost 5 bases. The CDR3 length is 15 residues. Germline CDR1 is LGHNA and CDR2 is YNFKEQ. The CDR3 region has the DNA TGTGCCAGCAGCCATACAGGGGGTCGTGGAGATACGCAGTATTTT. Translation: CASSHTGGRGDTQYF.

This clonotype was recorded a few times. The rearrangement uses TRBV7-2 and TRBJ2-5, with D possibly matching TRBD1 (5 bases). Between the trimmed V and J ends, which lost 5 bases and 2 bases, there was a span of 15 bases. Germline CDR1 is SGHTA and CDR2 is FQGNSA. This CDR3 spans 15 amino acids. The CDR3 loop is CASSKATGFQETQYF. The CDR3 bases are TGTGCCAGCAGCAAAGCTACAGGATTTCAAGAGACCCAGTACTTC.

The rearrangement joins TRBV12-3 or TRBV12-4 to TRBJ2-2, with 11 nucleotides matching TRBD1. The CDR3 covers 15 residues. The V segment lost 6 bases and the J segment 7 bases; nucleotides outside the gene matches: 7. The CDR3 nucleotides read TGTGCCAGCAGGCCGGGACAGGGGGTTGTCGGGGAGCTGTTTTTT. It translates to CASRPGQGVVGELFF.

This clonotype was picked up a small number of times. The V and J genes are TRBV4-3 and TRBJ1-3; 10 nucleotides match TRBD1. The CDR3 is 15 amino acids. Germline CDR1 reads LGHNA; CDR2 reads YSLEER. The V gene end was trimmed by 5 bases and the J gene end by 8 bases; junction bases not matched to a gene: 9. In DNA, the CDR3 is TGCGCCAGCAGCTGGGGACAGGGGATGGGAGACACCATATATTTT. This gives the protein CASSWGQGMGDTIYF.

The gene calls are TRBV6-2 or TRBV6-3 and TRBJ1-2; 8 nucleotides agree with TRBD1. This CDR3 contains 13 residues. Germline trimming cut 0 bases from V and 7 bases from J; bases unmatched to any gene: 1. Per germline, CDR1 MNHEY and CDR2 SVGEGT. CDR3 amino acids: CASSYSTGVGYTF. Here the CDR3 DNA reads TGTGCCAGCAGTTACTCGACAGGGGTTGGCTACACCTTC.

This clonotype was seen repeatedly, ten times or more. The rearrangement uses TRBV6-5 and TRBJ2-1; perhaps TRBD2 as D (6 bases). Germline V gene sequence: CDR1 MNHEY, CDR2 SVGAGI. The V end was cut by 2 bases, the J end by 0 bases, with 8 bases between. The CDR3 totals 15 residues. In nucleotides, the CDR3 is TGTGCCAGCAGTTACGGGGGGAGCTCCTACAATGAGCAGTTCTTC. This translates into CASSYGGSSYNEQFF.

This clonotype has a handful of counts. This sequence joins TRBV7-9 and TRBJ1-6; D gene uncertain. The CDR3 runs to 14 residues. The germline CDR1 and CDR2 sequences are SEHNR and FQNEAQ (reference sequence). V lost 5 bases, J lost 5 bases, and 10 bases lay in between. The CDR3 bases are TGTGCCAGCAGCGTCGGGGTAGATAATTCACCCCTCCACTTT. Its protein product is CASSVGVDNSPLHF.

This clonotype showed up many times. This chain uses TRBV5-1 with TRBJ1-3; D gene uncertain. CDR1 is SGHRS and CDR2 is YFSETQ in the germline V gene. The ends were cut back, 0 bases at V and 4 bases at J, with 17 bases in the middle. The CDR3 totals 17 residues. The CDR3 bases are TGCGCCAGCAGCTTGGACGCCGCGGGCGCATTCGGAAACACCATATATTTT. Protein: CASSLDAAGAFGNTIYF.

This clonotype was counted between two and nine times. The V gene is TRBV5-5, the J gene TRBJ2-1; TRBD1 matches 9 bases. The CDR3 is 15 residues long. Germline V gene data show CDR1 as SGHKS and CDR2 as YYEKEE (reference sequence). V gave up 4 bases and J gave up 6 bases; unmatched junction bases: 8. Here the CDR3 reads CASSTTGGAANEQFF. The CDR3 DNA follows: TGTGCCAGCAGCACTACAGGGGGCGCGGCCAATGAGCAGTTCTTC.

The chain couples TRBV4-3 to TRBJ1-2; no firm D call. V gave up 0 bases and J gave up 5 bases, with 13 bases separating them. This CDR3 is built from 15 residues. CDR1 and CDR2 (germline): LGHNA, YSLEER. The CDR3 DNA sequence: TGCGCCAGCAGCCAAGAAAGGGTCACCTCATATGGCTACACCTTC. It yields the protein CASSQERVTSYGYTF.